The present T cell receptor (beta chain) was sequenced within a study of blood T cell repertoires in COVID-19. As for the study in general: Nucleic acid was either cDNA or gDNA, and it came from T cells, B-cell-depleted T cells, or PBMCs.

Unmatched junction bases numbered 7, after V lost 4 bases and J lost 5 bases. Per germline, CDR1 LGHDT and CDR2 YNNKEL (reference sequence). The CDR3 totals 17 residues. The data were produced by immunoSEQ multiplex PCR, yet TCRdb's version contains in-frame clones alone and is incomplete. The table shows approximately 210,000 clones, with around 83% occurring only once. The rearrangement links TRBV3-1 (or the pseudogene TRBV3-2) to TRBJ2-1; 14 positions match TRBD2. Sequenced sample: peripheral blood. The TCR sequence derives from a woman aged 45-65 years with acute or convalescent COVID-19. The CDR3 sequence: CASSLRPGLAGDNEQFF. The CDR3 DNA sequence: TGTGCCAGCAGCCTCCGTCCGGGACTAGCGGGGGACAATGAGCAGTTCTTC.